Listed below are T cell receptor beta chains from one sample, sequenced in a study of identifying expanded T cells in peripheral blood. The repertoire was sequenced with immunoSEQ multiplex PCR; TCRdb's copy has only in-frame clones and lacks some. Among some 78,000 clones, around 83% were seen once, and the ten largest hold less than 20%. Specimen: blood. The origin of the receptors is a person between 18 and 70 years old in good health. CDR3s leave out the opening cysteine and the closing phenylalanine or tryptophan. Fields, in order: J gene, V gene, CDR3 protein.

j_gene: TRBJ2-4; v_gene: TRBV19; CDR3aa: ASSMYGSGAKNIQY
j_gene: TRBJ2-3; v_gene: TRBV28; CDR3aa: ASSFRTGPDTQY
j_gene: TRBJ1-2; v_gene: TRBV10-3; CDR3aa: AISDAGPNGYT
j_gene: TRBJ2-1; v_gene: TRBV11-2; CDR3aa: ASSTWTGLFNEQF
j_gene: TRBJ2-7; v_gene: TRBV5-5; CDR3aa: ASSLRGGAGYEQY
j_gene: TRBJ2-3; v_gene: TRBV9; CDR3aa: ASSTRGGRSTDTQY
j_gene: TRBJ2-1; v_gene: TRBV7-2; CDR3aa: ASSLSPSGIGNEQF
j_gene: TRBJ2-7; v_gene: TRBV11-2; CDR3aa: ASSLGSGVIYEQY
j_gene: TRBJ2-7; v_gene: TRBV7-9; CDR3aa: ASSFTGTGGYEQY
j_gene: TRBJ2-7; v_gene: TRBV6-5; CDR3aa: ASALGAGAYEQY
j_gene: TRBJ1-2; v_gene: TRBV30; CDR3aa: AWSVTGVGYT
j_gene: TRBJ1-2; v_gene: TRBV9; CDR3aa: ASSPGTENYGYT
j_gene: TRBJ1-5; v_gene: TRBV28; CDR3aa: ASSLWKRDIYSNQPQH
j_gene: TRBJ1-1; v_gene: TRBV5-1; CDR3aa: ASSLEGTEAF
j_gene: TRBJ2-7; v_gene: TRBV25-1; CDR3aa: ASRAGGSNTYEQY
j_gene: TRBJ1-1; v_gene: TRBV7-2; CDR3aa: ASSLWAGRVGTEAF
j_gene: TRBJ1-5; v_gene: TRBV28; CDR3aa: ASSPRQGAFQPQH
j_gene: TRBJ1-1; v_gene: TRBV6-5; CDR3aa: ASSYSTGVTEAF
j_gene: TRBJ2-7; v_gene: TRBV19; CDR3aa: ASSMSGRNEQY
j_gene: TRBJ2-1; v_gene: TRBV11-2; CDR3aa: ASSFGASWAGDNEQF
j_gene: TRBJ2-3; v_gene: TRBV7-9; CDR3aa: ASSFRDTQY
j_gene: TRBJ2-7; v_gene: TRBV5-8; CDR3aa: ASSRAGVGEQY
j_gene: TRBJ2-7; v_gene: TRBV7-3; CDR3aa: ASSLTQGNEQY
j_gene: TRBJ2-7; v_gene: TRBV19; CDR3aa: ASSIQDSYEQY
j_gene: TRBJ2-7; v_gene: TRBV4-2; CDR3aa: ASSQRDSTYEQY
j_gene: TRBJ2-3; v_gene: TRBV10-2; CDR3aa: ASSDWTSGNTDTQY
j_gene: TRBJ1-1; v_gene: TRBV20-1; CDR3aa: SARGNIEAF
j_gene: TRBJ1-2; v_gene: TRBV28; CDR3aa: ASGQGGSNYGYT
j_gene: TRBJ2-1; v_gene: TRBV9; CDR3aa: ASTAPDRGGEQF